One sample yielded the 13 T cell receptor beta chains listed below, sequenced in a study of T cells after yellow fever vaccination. Each CDR3 protein gets one entry after TCRdb re-called the 5' RACE reads with MiXCR. This table has approximately 510,000 distinct CDR3 sequences, 21% appearing once. Sample: PBMCs, taken approximately 20 days after the first yellow fever vaccination. The receptors were sampled from a man between 18 and 35 years old who received the YFV17D yellow fever vaccine.

V is TRBV18 and J is TRBJ2-3; D assignment may be TRBD1 or TRBD2 (5 bases each). In germline, CDR1 is KGHSH, CDR2 LQKENI. The ends were cut back, 5 bases at V and 0 bases at J, with 12 bases in the middle. The CDR3 spans 15 residues. The CDR3 DNA follows: TGTGCCAGCTCAGAAGGGACGGTTAGCACAGATACGCAGTATTTT. It yields the protein CASSEGTVSTDTQYF.

This chain links TRBV11-3 with TRBJ2-3, with 7 positions matching TRBD1. Germline V CDR1 and CDR2: SGHNT, YENEEA. V shed 5 bases, J shed 5 bases, and the junction held 7 bases outside the gene matches. This CDR3 is 14 amino acids long. The CDR3 sequence is CASSKHRGVDTQYF. The CDR3 DNA reads TGTGCCAGCAGCAAGCACAGGGGAGTAGATACGCAGTATTTT.

This sequence joins TRBV5-1 and TRBJ2-5; no clear D. Trimming left V 7 bases short and J 1 base short, with 11 bases between. The CDR3 sequence is 13 residues long. CDR1 SGHRS and CDR2 YFSETQ come from the germline V gene. In DNA form, the CDR3 reads TGCGCCAGCCGAAGAATGGTCCAAGAGACCCAGTACTTC. This gives the protein CASRRMVQETQYF.

The chain joins TRBV19 to TRBJ2-5, with D uncertain. CDR1 and CDR2 (germline): LNHDA, SQIVND (reference sequence). The V and J ends lost 1 base and 5 bases respectively, with 11 bases between them. The CDR3 runs 14 residues. The CDR3 sequence is CASSIVGETETQYF. The DNA of the CDR3 is TGTGCCAGTAGTATAGTAGGAGAGACGGAGACCCAGTACTTC. The variable domain in full, completed from reference TRBV19 and TRBJ2-5, reads DGGITQSPKYLFRKEGQNVTLSCEQNLNHDAMYWYRQDPGQGLRLIYYSQIVNDFQKGDIAEGYSVSREKKESFPLTVTSAQKNPTAFYLCASSIVGETETQYFGPGTRLLVL.

The chain uses TRBV6-6 and TRBJ1-5; D is perhaps TRBD1 (6 bases). This CDR3 spans 13 amino acids. Germline V gene data show CDR1 as MNHNY and CDR2 as SVGAGI (reference sequence). V gave up 6 bases and J gave up 7 bases, with 13 bases separating them. CDR3 sequence (DNA): TGTGCCAGCAGGGGGGCGGGAGGCCAGCCCCAGCATTTT. Translated: CASRGAGGQPQHF.

This clonotype was seen repeatedly, ten times or more. The CDR3 sequence: CASSLGTGVSPLHF. In DNA, the CDR3 is TGCGCCAGCAGCTTGGGGACAGGGGTATCACCCCTCCACTTT. This chain connects TRBV5-1 to TRBJ1-6; 9 bases fit TRBD1. Germline V CDR1 and CDR2: SGHRS, YFSETQ. The CDR3 contains 14 residues. Germline trimming cut 0 bases from V and 10 bases from J; bases unmatched to any gene: 2.

This clonotype was counted a few times. The V call is TRBV7-9, the J call TRBJ2-2; D is uncertain. CDR1 and CDR2 from the germline V gene are SEHNR and FQNEAQ (reference sequence). The CDR3 spans 13 residues. V lost 2 bases, J lost 7 bases, and 8 bases lay in between. The CDR3 region has the DNA TGTGCCAGCAGCTTACCCGCGGTCGGGGAGCTGTTTTTT. As protein: CASSLPAVGELFF.

This clonotype occurred a few times. This rearrangement joins TRBV12-3 or TRBV12-4 to TRBJ1-2, with 8 bases fitting TRBD1. Trimming cost V 3 bases and J 6 bases; bases outside gene matches: 6. The CDR3 loop spans 14 amino acids. The CDR3 region has the DNA TGTGCCAGCAGTTTTACCGGGACAGGAAATGGCTACACCTTC. This codes for CASSFTGTGNGYTF.

This clonotype turned up a few times. The chain carries TRBV7-6 and TRBJ2-1, with a possible D match to TRBD1 (7 bases). The CDR3 is 15 residues long. Germline V gene data show CDR1 as SGHVS and CDR2 as FNYEAQ. The V gene lost 5 bases and the J gene lost 7 bases, with 18 bases spanning the gap. The CDR3 DNA is TGTGCCAGCAGCCTGATGACAGGGAGGTCTAATGAGCAGTTCTTC. Translation: CASSLMTGRSNEQFF.

The genes are TRBV5-1 and TRBJ1-1; D not resolved. The V end was cut by 2 bases, the J end by 6 bases, with 11 bases between. The CDR3 runs to 13 residues. Germline-derived CDR1 and CDR2 are SGHRS and YFSETQ. The CDR3: CASSFAYSAEAFF. CDR3 sequence (DNA): TGCGCCAGCAGCTTTGCGTATTCTGCTGAAGCTTTCTTT. The full variable domain, with the rest looked up from reference TRBV5-1 and TRBJ1-1, is KAGVTQTPRYLIKTRGQQVTLSCSPISGHRSVSWYQQTPGQGLQFLFEYFSETQRNKGNFPGRFSGRQFSNSRSEMNVSTLELGDSALYLCASSFAYSAEAFFGQGTRLTVV.

This clonotype was detected a few times. The rearrangement joins TRBV7-2 to TRBJ2-5; 11 nucleotides agree with TRBD1. Losses at the gene ends were 8 bases for V and 4 bases for J; bases not matched to a gene: 6. CDR3 length equals 14 residues. Germline-derived CDR1 and CDR2 are SGHTA and FQGNSA. The CDR3 reads CASQGDRGSETQYF. Written as DNA, the CDR3 is TGTGCCAGCCAGGGGGACAGGGGGTCAGAGACCCAGTACTTC.

This clonotype has more than one count but fewer than ten. V gene TRBV5-6 combines with J gene TRBJ1-5, with no clear D. Germline V gives CDR1 SGHDT, CDR2 YYEEEE. V gave up 1 base and J gave up 5 bases, with 10 bases separating them. The CDR3 length is 14 residues. CDR3 in DNA: TGTGCCAGCAGCTTGACCGGCCAGGATCAGCCCCAGCATTTT. It is translated as CASSLTGQDQPQHF.

This clonotype came up many times. The V gene is TRBV15, the J gene TRBJ2-1; no firm D call. CDR3 size: 13 residues. Germline CDR1 and CDR2: LNHNV and YYDKDF (reference sequence). V lost 5 bases, J lost 5 bases, and 10 bases lay in between. CDR3 loop: CATSGRPNNEQFF. Written as DNA, the CDR3 is TGTGCCACCAGCGGACGGCCGAACAATGAGCAGTTCTTC.